These T cell receptor beta chains were read from a single sample in a study of glioma-infiltrating T cells after dendritic cell vaccination. The assay was immunoSEQ multiplex PCR, and TCRdb's table has in-frame clones only and misses some. The table includes around 62,000 clones, approximately 78% detected once. Source: blood, taken before dendritic cell vaccination. These receptors all come from a human donor with glioblastoma. Each CDR3 is given with its conserved first and last residue. D genes are given only for firm matches. A clone size is listed for some rows: how often the clone was seen (once, few, many), or a class if it is expanded.

v_call: TRBV7-9
d_call: NA
j_call: TRBJ1-2
clone_size: NA
cdr3_nt: TGTGCCAGCAGCTTAGGACTCACATCTGGCTACACCTTC
cdr3_aa: CASSLGLTSGYTF

v_call: TRBV5-1
d_call: TRBD2
j_call: TRBJ2-5
clone_size: NA
cdr3_nt: TGCGCCAGCAGCTTGGCGGCTAGCGGGGCCCAAGAGACCCAGTACTTC
cdr3_aa: CASSLAASGAQETQYF

v_call: TRBV2
d_call: TRBD1
j_call: TRBJ1-2
clone_size: once
cdr3_nt: TGTGCCAGCAGTCCCGGACAGGGGGCCGATGGCTACACCTTC
cdr3_aa: CASSPGQGADGYTF

v_call: TRBV19
d_call: TRBD2
j_call: TRBJ2-1
clone_size: NA
cdr3_nt: TGTGCCAGTAGTATGTTAGCGGGGGAAGATGAGCAGTTCTTC
cdr3_aa: CASSMLAGEDEQFF

v_call: TRBV11-3
d_call: TRBD2
j_call: TRBJ2-1
clone_size: NA
cdr3_nt: TGTGCCAGCAGCTTAGACGCTAGCGGGGGACCTGACAATGAGCAGTTCTTC
cdr3_aa: CASSLDASGGPDNEQFF

v_call: TRBV29-1
d_call: TRBD2
j_call: TRBJ2-5
clone_size: NA
cdr3_nt: TGCAGCGTTGGCATAGCGGGGGGGAAAGAGACCCAGTACTTC
cdr3_aa: CSVGIAGGKETQYF

v_call: TRBV11-2
d_call: NA
j_call: TRBJ2-2
clone_size: few
cdr3_nt: TGTGCCAGCAGCTTACGTCGGGGGAACACCGGGGAGCTGTTTTTT
cdr3_aa: CASSLRRGNTGELFF

v_call: TRBV5-4
d_call: TRBD1
j_call: TRBJ1-1
clone_size: NA
cdr3_nt: TGTGCCAGCAGTTTTACCAGGGGGCGAGCTTTCTTT
cdr3_aa: CASSFTRGRAFF

v_call: TRBV6-5
d_call: NA
j_call: TRBJ2-1
clone_size: few
cdr3_nt: TGTGCCAGCAGTTACGGGGGGAACTACAATGAGCAGTTCTTC
cdr3_aa: CASSYGGNYNEQFF

v_call: TRBV2
d_call: NA
j_call: TRBJ1-2
clone_size: NA
cdr3_nt: TGTGCCAGCAGTGAAAGGGGGTTTGGGTATGGCTACACCTTC
cdr3_aa: CASSERGFGYGYTF

v_call: TRBV29-1
d_call: NA
j_call: TRBJ2-1
clone_size: NA
cdr3_nt: TGCAGCCTGCAACAGGGGCCATTGGGGGGCAATGAGCAGTTCTTC
cdr3_aa: CSLQQGPLGGNEQFF

v_call: TRBV2
d_call: TRBD1
j_call: TRBJ1-2
clone_size: NA
cdr3_nt: TGTGCCAGCAATATAGGGACAGGGGGCTTTAACTATGGCTACACCTTC
cdr3_aa: CASNIGTGGFNYGYTF

v_call: TRBV27
d_call: NA
j_call: TRBJ2-6
clone_size: NA
cdr3_nt: TGTGCCAGCAGTCCCCTCTCTGGGGCCAACGTCCTGACTTTC
cdr3_aa: CASSPLSGANVLTF

v_call: TRBV7-9
d_call: NA
j_call: TRBJ2-7
clone_size: NA
cdr3_nt: TGTGCCAGCAGCTGGCCCAGGGGTAGCGAGCAGTACTTC
cdr3_aa: CASSWPRGSEQYF

v_call: TRBV7-8
d_call: NA
j_call: TRBJ1-4
clone_size: NA
cdr3_nt: TGTGCCAGCAGCACTCCGCAGGGCAAGGCTAATGAAAAACTGTTTTTT
cdr3_aa: CASSTPQGKANEKLFF

v_call: TRBV27
d_call: TRBD1
j_call: TRBJ2-2
clone_size: NA
cdr3_nt: TGTGCCAGCAGTTTAATAGGACAGGCGCCCACCGGGGAGCTGTTTTTT
cdr3_aa: CASSLIGQAPTGELFF

v_call: TRBV4-2
d_call: NA
j_call: TRBJ1-1
clone_size: few
cdr3_nt: TGTGCCAGCAGCCTTAACAGGGTAGAAGCTTTCTTT
cdr3_aa: CASSLNRVEAFF

v_call: TRBV5-1
d_call: TRBD1
j_call: TRBJ2-6
clone_size: NA
cdr3_nt: TGCGCCAGCAGCTCCTGGACAGGGGGTTCTGGGGCCAACGTCCTGACTTTC
cdr3_aa: CASSSWTGGSGANVLTF

v_call: TRBV7-9
d_call: NA
j_call: TRBJ1-4
clone_size: NA
cdr3_nt: TGTGCCAGCAGCCCACAGGTCTACAATGAAAAACTGTTTTTT
cdr3_aa: CASSPQVYNEKLFF

v_call: TRBV5-6
d_call: NA
j_call: TRBJ1-5
clone_size: few
cdr3_nt: TGTGCCAGCAGCTTATTTTCGGGCAATCAGCCCCAGCATTTT
cdr3_aa: CASSLFSGNQPQHF

v_call: TRBV2
d_call: TRBD1
j_call: TRBJ2-7
clone_size: few
cdr3_nt: TGTGCCAGCAAGGGGGCTCCCCCAGAGCAGTACTTC
cdr3_aa: CASKGAPPEQYF

v_call: TRBV7-6
d_call: NA
j_call: TRBJ2-3
clone_size: NA
cdr3_nt: TGTGCCAGCAGCTTAAGCACCGGGCTATGGGCGGGGAGGAACACAGATACGCAGTATTTT
cdr3_aa: CASSLSTGLWAGRNTDTQYF

v_call: TRBV27
d_call: NA
j_call: TRBJ2-7
clone_size: once
cdr3_nt: TGTGCCAGCAGTTTAGGGTTAGGGGTCTACGAGCAGTACTTC
cdr3_aa: CASSLGLGVYEQYF

v_call: TRBV11-2
d_call: TRBD1
j_call: TRBJ2-7
clone_size: once
cdr3_nt: TGTGCCAGCAGCTTAACGGGACAGGGAAGCTACGAGCAGTACTTC
cdr3_aa: CASSLTGQGSYEQYF

v_call: TRBV4-1
d_call: NA
j_call: TRBJ2-1
clone_size: few
cdr3_nt: TGCGCCAGCAGCCAATCTCACAGTGTAAGGGGCAATGAGCAGTTCTTC
cdr3_aa: CASSQSHSVRGNEQFF

v_call: TRBV6-1
d_call: TRBD1
j_call: TRBJ1-5
clone_size: once
cdr3_nt: TGTGCCACCGGGGGACAGGCTATCGATCAGCCCCAGCATTTT
cdr3_aa: CATGGQAIDQPQHF

v_call: TRBV2
d_call: TRBD1
j_call: TRBJ2-5
clone_size: NA
cdr3_nt: TGTGCCAGCACCCGAGGAGGACAGGGAATGAGAGAGACCCAGTACTTC
cdr3_aa: CASTRGGQGMRETQYF

v_call: TRBV28
d_call: NA
j_call: TRBJ1-4
clone_size: few
cdr3_nt: TGTGCCAGCAGCTTACAGGGTTTTGGTGAAAAACTGTTTTTT
cdr3_aa: CASSLQGFGEKLFF

v_call: TRBV10-3
d_call: NA
j_call: TRBJ1-1
clone_size: NA
cdr3_nt: TGTGCCATCAGTGAGAACCTGTGGAGTGAAGCTTTCTTT
cdr3_aa: CAISENLWSEAFF

v_call: TRBV5-1
d_call: TRBD1
j_call: TRBJ2-5
clone_size: NA
cdr3_nt: TGCGCCAGCAGCGAGGGACAGGGGAGGGAGACCCAGTACTTC
cdr3_aa: CASSEGQGRETQYF

v_call: TRBV4-2
d_call: NA
j_call: TRBJ2-5
clone_size: NA
cdr3_nt: TGTGCCAGCAGCCAAGGCGGCGGGGCCCGACAAGAGACCCAGTACTTC
cdr3_aa: CASSQGGGARQETQYF

v_call: TRBV6-1
d_call: TRBD2
j_call: TRBJ2-1
clone_size: NA
cdr3_nt: TGTGCCAGCGGTTTAGCGGGGAGGTACAATGAGCAGTTCTTC
cdr3_aa: CASGLAGRYNEQFF

v_call: TRBV7-6
d_call: NA
j_call: TRBJ1-1
clone_size: NA
cdr3_nt: TGTGCCAGCAGCAAAGAGGCAGCCGAAGCTTTCTTT
cdr3_aa: CASSKEAAEAFF

v_call: TRBV14
d_call: NA
j_call: TRBJ1-1
clone_size: NA
cdr3_nt: TGTGCCAGCAGCCAGCTAGGTCGGCCAGAGGCCCTTCGGGCTTTCTTT
cdr3_aa: CASSQLGRPEALRAFF

v_call: TRBV5-1
d_call: TRBD2
j_call: TRBJ2-7
clone_size: few
cdr3_nt: TGCGCCAGCAGCTTGGTGGGGAGCGGGGGGGCCTACGAGCAGTACTTC
cdr3_aa: CASSLVGSGGAYEQYF

v_call: TRBV11-3
d_call: NA
j_call: TRBJ2-7
clone_size: NA
cdr3_nt: TGTGCCAGCAGCCCTTCTGGGGACTCACAGCGGCAGTACTTC
cdr3_aa: CASSPSGDSQRQYF

v_call: TRBV19
d_call: NA
j_call: TRBJ1-2
clone_size: NA
cdr3_nt: TGTGCCAGTAGTATGCGGGACGGAGCTAACTATGGCTACACCTTC
cdr3_aa: CASSMRDGANYGYTF

v_call: TRBV6-5
d_call: NA
j_call: TRBJ2-2
clone_size: few
cdr3_nt: TGTGCCAGCAGTTACCGACTAGGGGTCGGGGAGCTGTTTTTT
cdr3_aa: CASSYRLGVGELFF

v_call: TRBV2
d_call: TRBD2
j_call: TRBJ2-2
clone_size: NA
cdr3_nt: TGTGCCAGCAGCAGATATAGGACTAGCGGAAGAACCTCGAACACCGGGGAGCTGTTTTTT
cdr3_aa: CASSRYRTSGRTSNTGELFF

v_call: TRBV13
d_call: NA
j_call: TRBJ2-2
clone_size: NA
cdr3_nt: TGTGCCAGCAGCTTATCTCCTCGGGAGACGGGTTCCGCGAACACCGGGGAGCTGTTTTTT
cdr3_aa: CASSLSPRETGSANTGELFF

v_call: TRBV5-1
d_call: TRBD1
j_call: TRBJ1-4
clone_size: once
cdr3_nt: TGCGCCAGCAGCTCGGACAGGAGGAATGAAAAACTGTTTTTT
cdr3_aa: CASSSDRRNEKLFF

v_call: TRBV18
d_call: TRBD2
j_call: TRBJ2-2
clone_size: NA
cdr3_nt: TGTGCCAGCTCACCACTCCGCCAGGCGGGGGGTCACAAGAACACCGGGGAGCTGTTTTTT
cdr3_aa: CASSPLRQAGGHKNTGELFF

v_call: TRBV19
d_call: TRBD1
j_call: TRBJ1-5
clone_size: NA
cdr3_nt: TGTGCCAGTAGTCCTGCAGGGGGATTAGGCAATCAGCCCCAGCATTTT
cdr3_aa: CASSPAGGLGNQPQHF

v_call: TRBV5-1
d_call: TRBD1
j_call: TRBJ1-1
clone_size: NA
cdr3_nt: TGCGCCAGCAGTTTTACAGGGGATCCTGAAGCTTTCTTT
cdr3_aa: CASSFTGDPEAFF

v_call: TRBV5-6
d_call: NA
j_call: TRBJ1-6
clone_size: NA
cdr3_nt: TGTGCCAGCAGCGTTCGGAGGAGGGGCGGTTCACCCCTCCACTTT
cdr3_aa: CASSVRRRGGSPLHF

v_call: TRBV5-4
d_call: NA
j_call: TRBJ2-1
clone_size: NA
cdr3_nt: TGTGCCAGCAGCTTGGCCAGGAGGGAGGAGTTCTTC
cdr3_aa: CASSLARREEFF

v_call: TRBV2
d_call: TRBD1
j_call: TRBJ2-1
clone_size: NA
cdr3_nt: TGTGCCAGCAGTCCGGTGGATAGGACAGGGGGGGATGAGCAGTTCTTC
cdr3_aa: CASSPVDRTGGDEQFF

v_call: TRBV7-2
d_call: NA
j_call: TRBJ1-1
clone_size: once
cdr3_nt: TGTGCCAGCAGCTTCCTCCCCCCCGCGAGAATGAACACTGAAGCTTTCTTT
cdr3_aa: CASSFLPPARMNTEAFF

v_call: TRBV18
d_call: TRBD1
j_call: TRBJ1-1
clone_size: NA
cdr3_nt: TGTGCCAGCTCACCAACCGGGACAGCCCTGAACACTGAAGCTTTCTTT
cdr3_aa: CASSPTGTALNTEAFF

v_call: TRBV11-2
d_call: TRBD2
j_call: TRBJ2-4
clone_size: NA
cdr3_nt: TGTGCCAGCAGCATCGTGGGGGTCGCGGGGGACATTCAGTACTTC
cdr3_aa: CASSIVGVAGDIQYF

v_call: TRBV5-8
d_call: TRBD1
j_call: TRBJ2-7
clone_size: NA
cdr3_nt: TGTGCCAGCAGGCAGACAGGGGCCGGCGAGCAGTACTTC
cdr3_aa: CASRQTGAGEQYF